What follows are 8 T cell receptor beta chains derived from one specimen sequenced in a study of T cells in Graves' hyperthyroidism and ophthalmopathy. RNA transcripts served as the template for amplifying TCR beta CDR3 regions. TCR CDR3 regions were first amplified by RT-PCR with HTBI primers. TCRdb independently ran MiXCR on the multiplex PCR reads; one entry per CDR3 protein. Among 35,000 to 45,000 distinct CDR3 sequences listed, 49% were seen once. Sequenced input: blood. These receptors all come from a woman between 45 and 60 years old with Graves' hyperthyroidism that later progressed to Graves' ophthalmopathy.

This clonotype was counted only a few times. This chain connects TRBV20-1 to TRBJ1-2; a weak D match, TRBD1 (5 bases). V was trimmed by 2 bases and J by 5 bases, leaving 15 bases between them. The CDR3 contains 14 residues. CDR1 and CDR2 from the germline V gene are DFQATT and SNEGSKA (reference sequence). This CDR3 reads CSARRTGIGYGYTF. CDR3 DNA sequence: TGCAGTGCTAGACGTACAGGCATCGGTTATGGCTACACCTTC.

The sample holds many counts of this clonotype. The chain's CDR3 is CASGIPSTDTQYF. The CDR3 bases are TGTGCCAGCGGGATTCCTAGCACAGATACGCAGTATTTT. The chain carries TRBV6-1 and TRBJ2-3; D uncertain. In germline, CDR1 is MNHNS, CDR2 SASEGT. The CDR3 sequence is 13 residues long. The V and J ends lost 8 bases and 0 bases respectively, with 9 bases between them.

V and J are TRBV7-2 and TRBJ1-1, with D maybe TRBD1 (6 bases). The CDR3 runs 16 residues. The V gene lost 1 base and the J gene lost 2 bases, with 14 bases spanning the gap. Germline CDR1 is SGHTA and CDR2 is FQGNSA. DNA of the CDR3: TGTGCCAGCAGCTTAGGGACAGTGTCTGGAAACACTGAAGCTTTCTTT. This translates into CASSLGTVSGNTEAFF.

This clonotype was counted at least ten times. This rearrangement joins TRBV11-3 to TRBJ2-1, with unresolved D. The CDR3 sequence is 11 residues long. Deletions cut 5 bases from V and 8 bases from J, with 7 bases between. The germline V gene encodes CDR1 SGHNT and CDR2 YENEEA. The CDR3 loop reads CASSKSDEQFF. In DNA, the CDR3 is TGTGCCAGCAGCAAATCCGATGAGCAGTTCTTC.

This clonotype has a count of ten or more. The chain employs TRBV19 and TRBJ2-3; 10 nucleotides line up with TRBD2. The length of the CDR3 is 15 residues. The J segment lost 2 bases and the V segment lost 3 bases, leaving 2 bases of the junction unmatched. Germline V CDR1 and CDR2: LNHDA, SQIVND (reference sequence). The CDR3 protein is CASSIGLADTDTQYF. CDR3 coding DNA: TGTGCCAGTAGTATTGGACTAGCGGACACAGATACGCAGTATTTT.

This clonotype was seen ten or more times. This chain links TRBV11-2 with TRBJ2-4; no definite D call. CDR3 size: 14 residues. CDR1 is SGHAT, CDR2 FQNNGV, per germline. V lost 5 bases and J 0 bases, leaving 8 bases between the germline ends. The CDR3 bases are TGTGCCAGCAGCCCCCTCCTAGCCAAAAACATTCAGTACTTC. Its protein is CASSPLLAKNIQYF.

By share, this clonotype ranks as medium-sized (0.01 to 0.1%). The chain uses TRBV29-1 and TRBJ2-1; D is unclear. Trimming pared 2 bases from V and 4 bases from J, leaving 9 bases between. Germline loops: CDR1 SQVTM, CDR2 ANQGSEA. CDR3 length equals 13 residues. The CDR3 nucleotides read TGCAGCGTTGAATTGGTCCAGTACAATGAGCAGTTCTTC. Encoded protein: CSVELVQYNEQFF.

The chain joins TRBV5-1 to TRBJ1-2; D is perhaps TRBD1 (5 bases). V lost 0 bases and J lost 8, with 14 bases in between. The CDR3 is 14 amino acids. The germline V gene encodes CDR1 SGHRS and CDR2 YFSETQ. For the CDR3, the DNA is TGCGCCAGCAGCTTGGACTTCTCCGGGGGAGGCTACACCTTC. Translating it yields CASSLDFSGGGYTF.